In its sample, the clone carrying this T cell receptor (beta chain) was seen once. Assay: immunoSEQ multiplex PCR; the TCRdb copy retains only in-frame clones and omits some. The sample shows tens of thousands of clones, nearly 95% of them seen only once. This sample was taken from a study of OX40 agonist ivuxolimab in advanced cancers. V was trimmed by 0 bases and J by 0 bases, leaving 8 bases between them. Looked up from germline, CDR1 is SGHRS and CDR2 is YFSETQ. The CDR3 runs to 15 residues. The sequencing here drew on CD4+ or CD8+ T cells sorted from blood, taken in a trial of the OX40 agonist ivuxolimab. The TCR sequence derives from an adult with an advanced solid tumor such as melanoma, head and neck, liver or kidney cancer. V usage is TRBV5-1 and J usage is TRBJ2-3, with a weak D call TRBD1 (5 bases). Here the CDR3 reads CASSLGGRSTDTQYF. Written as DNA, the CDR3 is TGCGCCAGCAGCTTGGGGGGCAGGAGCACAGATACGCAGTATTTT.